The 25 T cell receptor beta chains below were found in one sample sequenced in a study of blood T cell repertoires in COVID-19. The repertoire was sequenced with immunoSEQ multiplex PCR; TCRdb's copy has only in-frame clones and lacks some. The data contain a few hundred thousand clones, roughly 87% of them seen just once; the ten biggest clones take up 1%. The sample comprised peripheral blood. Source of these receptors: a middle-aged man with active or convalescent COVID-19.

This sequence joins TRBV28 and TRBJ1-2; D is ambiguous. Per the germline V gene, CDR1 is MDHEN and CDR2 is SYDVKM. This CDR3 has 14 residues. Trimming stripped 8 bases from V and 8 bases from J, with 21 bases between. CDR3 DNA sequence: TGTGCCAGCTCTAGGCCCTCGGCGAGTGGCGGCTACACCTTC. Its protein product is CASSRPSASGGYTF.

The gene calls are TRBV30 and TRBJ2-1; 9 positions agree with TRBD2. Trimming cost V 4 bases and J 5 bases; bases outside gene matches: 12. The CDR3 has 16 amino acids. Germline V CDR1 and CDR2: GTSNPN, SVGIG (reference sequence). The CDR3: CAWNTLAGFINNEQFF. CDR3 nucleotide sequence: TGTGCCTGGAATACCCTAGCGGGATTCATCAACAATGAGCAGTTCTTC.

V is TRBV18 and J is TRBJ2-7; D is possibly TRBD1 (6 bases). From germline, CDR1 is KGHSH and CDR2 LQKENI. The CDR3 spans 15 residues. The V and J ends lost 3 bases and 0 bases respectively, with 12 bases between them. In DNA form, the CDR3 reads TGTGCCAGCTCACCTAGACGGACAGACTCCTACGAGCAGTACTTC. Translated: CASSPRRTDSYEQYF.

This clone has just one count. The chain combines TRBV5-8 with TRBJ2-7, with D possibly being TRBD1 (5 bases). Looked up from germline, CDR1 is SGHTS and CDR2 is YDEGEE. This CDR3 region has 13 residues. The V end was cut by 6 bases, the J end by 5 bases, with 15 bases between. The CDR3, as DNA: TGTGCCAGCACGCCCGTACCAGGGAACGAGCAGTACTTC. As protein: CASTPVPGNEQYF.

V usage is TRBV5-1 and J usage is TRBJ2-7; 7 bases line up with TRBD1. V was clipped by 0 bases and J by 0 bases; unmatched bases: 6. The germline CDR1 and CDR2 sequences are SGHRS and YFSETQ. This CDR3 spans 16 amino acids. CDR3 nucleotide sequence: TGCGCCAGCAGCTTGGGACAGGGCCGTGGCTCCTACGAGCAGTACTTC. Its translation is CASSLGQGRGSYEQYF.

Of note for this clone: In the same sample, other DNA sequences code for this CDR3. The chain employs TRBV3-1 (or the pseudogene TRBV3-2) and TRBJ2-3, with 7 bases aligning to TRBD2. V shed 3 bases and J 2 bases; nucleotides not matched to a gene: 2. This CDR3 has 14 residues. Germline-derived CDR1 and CDR2 are LGHDT and YNNKEL (reference sequence). CDR3 protein: CASSQRGSTDTQYF. The DNA for the CDR3 is TGTGCCAGCAGCCAGCGGGGGTCCACAGATACGCAGTATTTT.

This CDR3 is CASLQGQGRTDTQYF. Here the CDR3 DNA reads TGTGCCAGCCTACAAGGACAGGGGCGCACAGATACGCAGTATTTT. This sequence joins TRBV28 and TRBJ2-3; 9 bases match TRBD1. The trim removed 8 bases at V and 1 base at J, leaving 7 bases unmatched. The CDR3 extends over 15 amino acids. Germline CDR1 is MDHEN and CDR2 is SYDVKM.

The chain is built from TRBV18 and TRBJ2-7; 12 bases agree with TRBD2. The junction had 13 bases not matched to a gene; V was cut back by 2 bases and J by 11 bases. Germline CDR1 is KGHSH and CDR2 is LQKENI. This CDR3 region has 16 residues. The CDR3 is CASSPGGSGTSGRKYF. The CDR3 bases are TGTGCCAGCTCACCAGGGGGGAGCGGGACTAGCGGGCGGAAGTACTTC.

The gene calls are TRBV7-9 and TRBJ2-1, with 12 bases aligning to TRBD2. This CDR3 has 17 amino acids. The junction had 15 bases not matched to a gene; V was cut back by 5 bases and J by 10 bases. The germline V gene encodes CDR1 SEHNR and CDR2 FQNEAQ (reference sequence). As DNA, the CDR3 is TGTGCCAGCAGCACTCACTGGACTAGCGGGATTACGGGCGAGCAGTTCTTC. Amino acids: CASSTHWTSGITGEQFF.

The chain links TRBV2 to TRBJ1-4; D unclear. CDR1 is SNHLY, CDR2 FYNNEI, per germline. Trimming took 8 bases from V and 5 from J, leaving 12 bases between them. The CDR3 totals 13 residues. Here the CDR3 reads CASDREVNEKLFF. DNA of the CDR3: TGTGCCAGCGATCGCGAAGTGAATGAAAAACTGTTTTTT. Supplemented by reference TRBV2 and TRBJ1-4, the full variable domain reads EPEVTQTPSHQVTQMGQEVILRCVPISNHLYFYWYRQILGQKVEFLVSFYNNEISEKSEIFDDQFSVERPDGSNFTLKIRSTKLEDSAMYFCASDREVNEKLFFGSGTQLSVL.

V and J are TRBV4-3 and TRBJ2-7, with D maybe TRBD1 (5 bases). Deletions cut 4 bases from V and 1 base from J, with 8 bases between. CDR1 LGHNA and CDR2 YSLEER come from the germline V gene. The CDR3 totals 13 residues. The CDR3 nucleotides are TGCGCCAGCAGCCGGGGCCCTTCCTACGAGCAGTACTTC. Translation gives CASSRGPSYEQYF.

The genes are TRBV15 and TRBJ2-3; D is possibly TRBD1 (8 bases). The germline CDR1 and CDR2 sequences are LNHNV and YYDKDF (reference sequence). This CDR3 is built from 18 residues. The CDR3 DNA is TGTGCAACTACCCCAGGGGGCGGTGGGACTATTGGGGCAGATACGCAGTATTTT. Translated: CATTPGGGGTIGADTQYF.

Turning to this clone: This CDR3 is also generated by other DNA sequences in the sample. This chain uses TRBV19 with TRBJ1-5, with 9 positions matching TRBD1. Germline values: CDR1 LNHDA, CDR2 SQIVND (reference sequence). V dropped 9 bases and J dropped 2; count of bases not matched to a gene: 5. This CDR3 contains 14 residues. The CDR3 protein is CASDRGTGNQPQHF. The DNA for the CDR3 is TGTGCCAGCGACAGGGGGACGGGCAATCAGCCCCAGCATTTT. The full variable domain, its missing parts supplied by reference TRBV19 and TRBJ1-5, is DGGITQSPKYLFRKEGQNVTLSCEQNLNHDAMYWYRQDPGQGLRLIYYSQIVNDFQKGDIAEGYSVSREKKESFPLTVTSAQKNPTAFYLCASDRGTGNQPQHFGDGTRLSIL.

The V call is TRBV4-3, the J call TRBJ1-5, with 8 bases that match TRBD1. The CDR3 loop spans 16 amino acids. Per the germline V gene, CDR1 is LGHNA and CDR2 is YSLEER. After removal of 4 bases from V and 3 bases from J, the junction contained 8 bases not matched to a gene. The CDR3 reads CASSPTATGDNQPQHF. The DNA of the CDR3 is TGCGCCAGCAGCCCTACGGCGACAGGGGACAATCAGCCCCAGCATTTT.

This clone was seen just once. CDR3 sequence (DNA): TGCAGCGTTGACAGGGGATCAGAGACCCAGTACTTC. Translated, it gives CSVDRGSETQYF. This sequence joins TRBV29-1 and TRBJ2-5, with a weak D call TRBD1 (6 bases). CDR1 is SQVTM, CDR2 ANQGSEA, per germline. The CDR3 sequence is 12 residues long. V shed 3 bases and J shed 4 bases, with 9 bases lying between them.

The chain employs TRBV28 and TRBJ2-7; D not resolved. Trimming stripped 7 bases from V and 3 bases from J, with 7 bases between. Looked up from germline, CDR1 is MDHEN and CDR2 is SYDVKM. The CDR3 contains 11 residues. CDR3 in DNA: TGTGCCAGCACCTCTGTCTACGAGCAGTACTTC. Its protein product is CASTSVYEQYF.

The chain has TRBV24-1 and TRBJ2-3; 10 bases are a match to TRBD2. V lost 9 bases and J lost 1; bases outside the gene matches: 0. The CDR3 sequence is 13 residues long. Germline CDR1 KGHDR, CDR2 SFDVKD. The CDR3 protein is CATGTSGTDTQYF. The CDR3 nucleotides are TGTGCCACCGGGACTAGCGGCACAGATACGCAGTATTTT.

This clone was seen only once. V is TRBV5-1 and J is TRBJ2-1, with D tentatively TRBD2 (5 bases). CDR1 SGHRS and CDR2 YFSETQ come from the germline V gene. The CDR3 totals 14 residues. V shed 0 bases and J shed 6 bases, with 10 bases lying between them. CDR3 in amino acids: CASSLALGVNEQFF. CDR3 nucleotides: TGCGCCAGCAGCTTGGCCCTCGGGGTCAATGAGCAGTTCTTC.

This rearrangement joins TRBV7-9 to TRBJ2-7, with 10 bases fitting TRBD1. The J segment lost 7 bases and the V segment lost 2 bases, leaving 5 bases of the junction unmatched. The CDR3 length is 14 residues. Germline CDR1 is SEHNR and CDR2 is FQNEAQ (reference sequence). The CDR3 loop is CASSLRQGAGEQYF. In DNA form, the CDR3 reads TGTGCCAGCAGCTTACGACAGGGGGCTGGTGAGCAGTACTTC.

Note on this clone: In the same sample, other DNA sequences code for this CDR3. The chain recombines TRBV30 with TRBJ2-7, with D perhaps TRBD2 (6 bases). The V end was cut by 0 bases, the J end by 5 bases, with 11 bases between. CDR3 length equals 13 residues. CDR1 GTSNPN and CDR2 SVGIG come from the germline V gene (reference sequence). For the CDR3, the DNA is TGTGCCTGGAGTGTAGGAGGGGCTGACGAGCAGTACTTC. This sequence encodes CAWSVGGADEQYF.

This clone was detected once. The J gene is TRBJ2-7, the V gene TRBV6-2 or TRBV6-3; D is unclear. V was shortened by 5 bases and J by 6 bases, with 20 bases between the two germline ends. In germline, CDR1 is MNHEY, CDR2 SVGEGT. The CDR3 contains 15 residues. CDR3 DNA: TGTGCCAGCAGTAGATCTTATCCCCACCTAGGCGAGCAGTACTTC. Protein sequence: CASSRSYPHLGEQYF.

The V and J genes are TRBV2 and TRBJ1-5; 8 bases agree with TRBD1. J was trimmed by 2 bases and V by 4 bases; bases with no gene match: 10. Per germline, CDR1 SNHLY and CDR2 FYNNEI. The CDR3 has 17 amino acids. The CDR3 loop reads CASSGLILTGGNQPQHF. In DNA form, the CDR3 reads TGTGCCAGCAGTGGACTAATATTGACAGGGGGCAATCAGCCCCAGCATTTT.

The J gene is TRBJ2-7, the V gene TRBV25-1; a weak D match, TRBD2 (6 bases). In germline, CDR1 is MGHDK, CDR2 SYGVNS. Trimming left V 11 bases short and J 5 bases short, with 25 bases between. CDR3 length: 15 amino acids. The CDR3 region has the DNA TGTGCCCCCGTTGGGGGGACCGTCAGCATCGACGAGCAGTACTTC. Translating gives CAPVGGTVSIDEQYF.

The CDR3 DNA reads as TGTGCCAGCAGCACTAGCGGGCGAAACAATGAGCAGTTCTTC. Translated: CASSTSGRNNEQFF. V and J are TRBV27 and TRBJ2-1, with 9 bases lining up with TRBD2. After removal of 6 bases from V and 5 bases from J, the junction contained 5 bases not matched to a gene. This CDR3 has 14 amino acids. Germline CDR1 and CDR2: MNHEY and SMNVEV (reference sequence).

The table lists this clone with a count of one. The chain uses TRBV6-4 and TRBJ2-1; 7 positions agree with TRBD2. There are 18 residues in the CDR3. In germline, CDR1 is MRHNA, CDR2 SNTAGT. The V and J ends lost 4 bases and 3 bases, in that order; junction bases with no gene match: 15. The CDR3 here is CASSGNWAGAYFYNEQFF. CDR3 coding DNA: TGTGCCAGCAGTGGAAATTGGGCGGGAGCATATTTCTACAATGAGCAGTTCTTC.